This T cell receptor (beta chain) was captured in a study of T cells in Graves' hyperthyroidism and ophthalmopathy. Hyperthyroidism of Graves' type that showed no ophthalmopathy progression within 18 months was stable. Amplified TCR beta CDR3 regions came from RNA transcripts. The primer set for the first-round RT-PCR of the TCR CDR3 was HTBI. TCRdb used MiXCR to reprocess the multiplex PCR reads, holding one entry per CDR3 protein. The sample lists around 440,000 distinct CDR3 sequences, around 16% seen once, with approximately 8% in the top ten. Trimming took 3 bases from V and 4 from J; bases not matched to a gene: 13. CDR1 and CDR2 from the germline V gene are MNHNS and SASEGT. CDR3 length: 18 amino acids.

The clonotype comes from a young woman with Graves' hyperthyroidism. Sequences were obtained from blood. The V gene is TRBV6-1, the J gene TRBJ2-3; TRBD2 matches 10 bases. The CDR3 is CASSDPQGLAGAPDTQYF. The CDR3, as DNA: TGTGCCAGCAGTGACCCCCAGGGGCTAGCGGGGGCCCCAGATACGCAGTATTTT.